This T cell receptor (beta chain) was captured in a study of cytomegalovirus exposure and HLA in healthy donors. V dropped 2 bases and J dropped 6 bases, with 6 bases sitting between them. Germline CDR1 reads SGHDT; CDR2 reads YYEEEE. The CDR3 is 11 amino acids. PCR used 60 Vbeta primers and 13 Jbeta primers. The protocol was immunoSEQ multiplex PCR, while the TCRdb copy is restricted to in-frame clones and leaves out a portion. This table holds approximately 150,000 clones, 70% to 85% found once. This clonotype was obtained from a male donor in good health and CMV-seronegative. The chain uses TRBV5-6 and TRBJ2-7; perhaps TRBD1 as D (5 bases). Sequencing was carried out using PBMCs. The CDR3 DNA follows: TGTGCCAGCAGCTTAAGGGGCGAGCAGTACTTC. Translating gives CASSLRGEQYF.